Following are 17 T cell receptor beta chains from one sample sequenced in a study of blood T cell repertoires in COVID-19. Here immunoSEQ multiplex PCR was the method, and the copy in TCRdb shows in-frame clones only, minus some. This table has around 160,000 clones, more than 80% appearing once. Sequencing input: peripheral blood. These receptor sequences come from a man in his 60s with acute or convalescent COVID-19.

Here the CDR3 DNA reads TGTGCCAGCAGCTACCTCAGCAGGGTATGGGAAAAACTGTTTTTT. Amino acid sequence: CASSYLSRVWEKLFF. The V call is TRBV6-6, the J call TRBJ1-4, with D perhaps TRBD1 (5 bases). The V gene lost 6 bases and the J gene lost 8 bases, with 19 bases spanning the gap. Germline CDR1 and CDR2: MNHNY and SVGAGI (reference sequence). This CDR3 contains 15 residues.

The chain uses TRBV24-1 and TRBJ2-3; 7 nucleotides match TRBD1. Germline V lookup: CDR1 KGHDR, CDR2 SFDVKD. V lost 4 bases and J lost 8; bases outside the gene matches: 5. The length of the CDR3 is 13 residues. This CDR3 reads CATSDPSGGTQYF. Written as DNA, the CDR3 is TGTGCCACCAGTGACCCTTCAGGGGGTACGCAGTATTTT.

The rearrangement links TRBV5-4 to TRBJ2-5; 14 bases match TRBD2. This CDR3 comprises 18 residues. With 2 bases clipped from V and 5 bases from J, the junction kept 11 bases outside the gene matches. Germline CDR1 is SGHNT and CDR2 is YYREEE (reference sequence). The CDR3 DNA is TGTGCCAGCAGCTTCTATCGACTAGCGGGGGGGCAGGGGGAGACCCAGTACTTC. Amino acids: CASSFYRLAGGQGETQYF.

This clone was counted only a few times. V usage is TRBV14 and J usage is TRBJ2-3; 8 bases are a match to TRBD2. The CDR3 has 16 residues. The junction had 6 bases not matched to a gene; V was cut back by 1 base and J by 3 bases. Germline lookup yields CDR1 SGHDN and CDR2 FVKESK. The CDR3 sequence is CASSQVGGGRTDTQYF. As DNA, the CDR3 is TGTGCCAGCAGCCAAGTTGGCGGGGGGAGAACAGATACGCAGTATTTT.

This chain joins TRBV2 and TRBJ1-1; 10 bases fit TRBD1. With 5 bases clipped from V and 10 bases from J, the junction kept 7 bases outside the gene matches. Germline CDR1 is SNHLY and CDR2 is FYNNEI. The CDR3 has 13 residues. The CDR3 protein is CASSTDRDRGAFF. CDR3 DNA sequence: TGTGCCAGCAGTACCGATCGGGACAGGGGAGCTTTCTTT.

The rearrangement joins TRBV7-9 to TRBJ1-1, with 7 positions matching TRBD1. This CDR3 region has 16 residues. Germline CDR1 and CDR2: SEHNR and FQNEAQ (reference sequence). The ends lost 5 bases at V and 0 bases at J; junction bases unmatched: 9. Here the CDR3 reads CASSPTRGYLNTEAFF. Written as DNA, the CDR3 is TGTGCCAGCAGCCCGACCAGGGGGTACTTGAACACTGAAGCTTTCTTT.

V and J are TRBV6-4 and TRBJ1-6; the D gene is possibly TRBD1 (5 bases). CDR1 and CDR2 (germline): MRHNA, SNTAGT. V was clipped by 3 bases and J by 7 bases, with 16 bases between them. The CDR3 totals 16 residues. CDR3 DNA: TGTGCCAGCAGTGAAGGGACCGGCGGACTAAATTCACCCCTCCACTTT. Translated, it gives CASSEGTGGLNSPLHF.

CDR3 sequence: CASSFPGPNYGYTF. CDR3 DNA sequence: TGTGCCAGCAGCTTCCCAGGTCCTAACTATGGCTACACCTTC. This chain links TRBV7-9 with TRBJ1-2; D remains unclear. This CDR3 is built from 14 residues. Deletions cut 3 bases from V and 0 bases from J, with 8 bases between. CDR1 is SEHNR, CDR2 FQNEAQ, per germline (reference sequence).

The chain is built from TRBV6-5 and TRBJ1-2, with a tentative D call TRBD1 (6 bases). The CDR3 length is 15 residues. V lost 4 bases, J lost 7 bases, and 19 bases lay in between. CDR1 and CDR2 from the germline V gene are MNHEY and SVGAGI. CDR3 in amino acids: CASSSSQGWSFGYTF. As DNA, the CDR3 is TGTGCCAGCAGTTCGTCACAGGGCTGGAGTTTTGGCTACACCTTC.

This clone has more than one count but fewer than ten. This chain joins TRBV4-1 and TRBJ1-2, with D uncertain. Germline V gene sequence: CDR1 MGHRA, CDR2 YSYEKL. This CDR3 has 15 residues. Trimming stripped 4 bases from V and 3 bases from J, with 15 bases between. The CDR3, as DNA: TGCGCCAGCAGCCTTCAGGTTATCTCCTACTATGGCTACACCTTC. Amino acid sequence: CASSLQVISYYGYTF.

On this clone: At one of its ends the junction is not consistent with the germline gene, which may arise from a read error. V usage is TRBV5-6 and J usage is TRBJ2-2; 8 bases are a match to TRBD1. CDR3 length: 13 amino acids. Germline CDR1 reads SGHDT; CDR2 reads YYEEEE. The CDR3 bases are TGTGCCAGCAGCTTTGGACAAACAGGGGGGCTGTTTTTT. Protein: CASSFGQTGGLFF.

The chain joins TRBV5-8 to TRBJ1-2; unclear D gene. The germline V gene encodes CDR1 SGHTS and CDR2 YDEGEE. This CDR3 contains 14 residues. Between the trimmed V and J ends, which lost 4 bases and 7 bases, there was a span of 17 bases. CDR3: CASSPTRPPGGYTF. In DNA form, the CDR3 reads TGTGCCAGCAGCCCGACGCGACCCCCGGGTGGCTACACCTTC. The variable domain in full, with the rest retrieved from reference TRBV5-8 and TRBJ1-2, is EAGVTQSPTHLIKTRGQQATLRCSPISGHTSVYWYQQALGLGLQFLLWYDEGEERNRGNFPPRFSGRQFPNYSSELNVNALELEDSALYLCASSPTRPPGGYTFGSGTRLTVV.

The CDR3 DNA sequence: TGTGCCAGCAGCTCCTATAGCACAGATACGCAGTATTTT. Residues: CASSSYSTDTQYF. The gene calls are TRBV7-3 and TRBJ2-3, with unresolved D. Trimming pared 4 bases from V and 0 bases from J, leaving 5 bases between. Germline-derived CDR1 and CDR2 are SGHTA and FQGTGA. CDR3 length equals 13 residues.

The J gene is TRBJ2-7, the V gene TRBV4-3, with D possibly TRBD2 on 5 matching bases. V was clipped by 0 bases and J by 4 bases, with 7 bases between them. The length of the CDR3 is 13 residues. Germline V gene sequence: CDR1 LGHNA, CDR2 YSLEER. CDR3 protein: CASSQDSGYEQYF. DNA for the CDR3: TGCGCCAGCAGCCAAGATTCGGGGTACGAGCAGTACTTC.

V gene TRBV18 combines with J gene TRBJ2-7, with D perhaps TRBD2 (6 bases). The CDR3 contains 15 residues. The V end lost 1 base, the J end lost 0 bases, and 10 bases lay between the germline ends. Germline-derived CDR1 and CDR2 are KGHSH and LQKENI. The CDR3 DNA reads TGTGCCAGCTCACCACGGGGGGTAGCCTCCTACGAGCAGTACTTC. It specifies CASSPRGVASYEQYF.

The chain combines TRBV2 with TRBJ1-6, with 7 nucleotides matching TRBD1. This CDR3 has 14 amino acids. J gave up 7 bases and V 7 bases, and 7 bases lay outside the gene matches. CDR1 and CDR2 from the germline V gene are SNHLY and FYNNEI. CDR3 in amino acids: CASTPTGINSPLHF. The CDR3 DNA reads as TGTGCCAGCACCCCGACAGGGATAAATTCACCCCTCCACTTT.

The rearrangement joins TRBV5-3 to TRBJ2-3; TRBD2 aligns across 10 bases. TRBV5-3 is known as an ORF, though its function is uncertain. Germline trimming cut 2 bases from V and 2 bases from J; bases unmatched to any gene: 8. The CDR3 has 17 amino acids. CDR3 residues: CARSFIRTSGNTDTQYF. The CDR3 region has the DNA TGTGCCAGAAGCTTCATTCGGACTAGCGGAAACACAGATACGCAGTATTTT.